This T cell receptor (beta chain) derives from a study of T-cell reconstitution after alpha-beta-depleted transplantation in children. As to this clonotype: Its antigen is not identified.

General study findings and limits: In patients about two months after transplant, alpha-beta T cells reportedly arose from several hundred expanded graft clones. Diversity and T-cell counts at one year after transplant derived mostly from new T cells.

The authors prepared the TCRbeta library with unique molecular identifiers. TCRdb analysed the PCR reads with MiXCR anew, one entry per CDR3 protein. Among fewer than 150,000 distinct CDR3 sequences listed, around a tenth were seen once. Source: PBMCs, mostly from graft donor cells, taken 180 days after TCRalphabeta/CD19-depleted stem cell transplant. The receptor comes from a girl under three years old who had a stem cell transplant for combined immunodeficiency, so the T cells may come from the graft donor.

CDR3 sequence (DNA): TGTGCCAGCAGGCGGGGCAGCTACACCGGGGAGCTGTTTTTT. Protein sequence: CASRRGSYTGELFF. The chain recombines TRBV7-3 with TRBJ2-2, with D possibly matching TRBD2 (6 bases). CDR1 and CDR2 from the germline V gene are SGHTA and FQGTGA. CDR3 length: 14 amino acids. Trimming removed 6 bases at V and 3 bases at J, with 11 bases between.